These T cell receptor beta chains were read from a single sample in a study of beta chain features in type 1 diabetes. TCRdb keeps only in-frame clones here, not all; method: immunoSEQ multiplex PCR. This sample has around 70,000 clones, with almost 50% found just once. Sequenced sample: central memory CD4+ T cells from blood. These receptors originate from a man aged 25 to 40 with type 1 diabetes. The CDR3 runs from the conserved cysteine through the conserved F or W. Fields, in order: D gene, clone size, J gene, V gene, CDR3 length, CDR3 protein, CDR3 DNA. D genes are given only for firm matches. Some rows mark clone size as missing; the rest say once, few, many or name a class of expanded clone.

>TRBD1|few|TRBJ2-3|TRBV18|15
CASSPGDRRGNTQYF
TGTGCCAGCTCACCAGGGGACCGCAGGGGGAATACGCAGTATTTT
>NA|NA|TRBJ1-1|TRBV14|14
CASSLGGGGTEAFF
TGTGCCAGCAGCCTCGGGGGCGGGGGCACTGAAGCTTTCTTT
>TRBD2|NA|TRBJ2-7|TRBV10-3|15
CAISGTSESPYEQYF
TGTGCCATCAGTGGGACTAGCGAGAGTCCCTACGAGCAGTACTTC
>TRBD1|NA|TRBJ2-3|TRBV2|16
CASSVRQGVSTDTQYF
TGTGCCAGCAGTGTGAGACAGGGGGTTAGCACAGATACGCAGTATTTT
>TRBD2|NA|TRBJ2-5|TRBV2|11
CASRLRGEQYF
TGTGCCAGCAGGCTTCGGGGGGAGCAGTACTTC
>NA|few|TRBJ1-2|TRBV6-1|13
CASSPGGVYGYTF
TGTGCCAGCAGCCCCGGAGGCGTATATGGCTACACCTTC
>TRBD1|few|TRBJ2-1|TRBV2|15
CASREPGTGVDEQFF
TGTGCCAGCAGAGAGCCCGGGACAGGGGTGGATGAGCAGTTCTTC
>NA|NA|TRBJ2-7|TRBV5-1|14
CASSPGHQTDEQYF
TGCGCCAGCAGCCCGGGACACCAGACGGACGAGCAGTACTTC
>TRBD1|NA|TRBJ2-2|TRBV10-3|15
CAISLQGTNTGELFF
TGTGCCATCAGTCTACAGGGGACGAACACCGGGGAGCTGTTTTTT
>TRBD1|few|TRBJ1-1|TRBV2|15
CASSEGQGKGTEAFF
TGTGCCAGCAGTGAGGGACAGGGGAAGGGCACTGAAGCTTTCTTT
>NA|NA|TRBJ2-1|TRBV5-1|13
CASSLRGDNEQFF
TGCGCCAGCAGCTTGCGGGGAGACAATGAGCAGTTCTTC
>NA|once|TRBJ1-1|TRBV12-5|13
CASGSLLDTEAFF
TGTGCTAGTGGTTCCCTTTTAGACACTGAAGCTTTCTTT
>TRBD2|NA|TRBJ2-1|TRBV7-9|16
CASSSYGLAIFSEQFF
TGTGCCAGCAGCTCCTATGGACTAGCGATATTTAGTGAGCAGTTCTTC
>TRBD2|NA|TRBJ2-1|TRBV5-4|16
CASSLTSSGSYNEQFF
TGTGCCAGCAGCTTGACCTCTAGCGGCTCCTACAATGAGCAGTTCTTC
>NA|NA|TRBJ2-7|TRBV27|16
CASSLLAGQIPYEQYF
TGTGCCAGCAGTTTATTGGCAGGCCAAATCCCCTACGAGCAGTACTTC
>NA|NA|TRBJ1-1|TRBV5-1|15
CASSFDGGLNTEAFF
TGCGCCAGCAGCTTCGACGGTGGGCTGAACACTGAAGCTTTCTTT
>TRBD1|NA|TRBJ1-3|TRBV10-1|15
CASSTGQTSGNTIYF
TGCGCCAGCAGTACGGGACAGACCTCTGGAAACACCATATATTTT
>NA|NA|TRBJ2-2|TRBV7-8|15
CASSTTGANTGELFF
TGTGCCAGCAGCACAACAGGAGCGAACACCGGGGAGCTGTTTTTT
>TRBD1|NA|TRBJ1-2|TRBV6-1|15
CASSAGQGANYGYTF
TGTGCCAGCAGTGCCGGACAGGGGGCGAACTATGGCTACACCTTC
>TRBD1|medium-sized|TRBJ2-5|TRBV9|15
CASSFGTGPLETQYF
TGTGCCAGCAGCTTCGGGACAGGCCCACTCGAGACCCAGTACTTC
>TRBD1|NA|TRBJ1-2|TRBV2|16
CASSLDRDPPGYGYTF
TGTGCCAGCAGCCTCGACAGGGATCCCCCAGGATATGGCTACACCTTC
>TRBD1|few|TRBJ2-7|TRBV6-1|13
CASSRDRGHEQYF
TGTGCCAGCAGTCGGGACAGGGGCCACGAGCAGTACTTC
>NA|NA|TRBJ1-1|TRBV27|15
CASSPAGVGKTEAFF
TGTGCCAGCAGTCCGGCGGGGGTGGGGAAAACTGAAGCTTTCTTT
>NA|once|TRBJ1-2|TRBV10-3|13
CAIRGSGSDGYTF
TGTGCCATCAGGGGGTCGGGGTCGGATGGCTACACCTTC
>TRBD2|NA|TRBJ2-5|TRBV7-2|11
CASSGLGGQYF
TGTGCCAGCAGCGGCCTCGGGGGGCAGTACTTC
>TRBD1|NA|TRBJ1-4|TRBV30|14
CAWSRDREVQKLFF
TGTGCCTGGAGTCGGGACAGGGAGGTGCAAAAACTGTTTTTT
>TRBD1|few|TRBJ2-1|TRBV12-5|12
CASGPGGGEQFF
TGTGCTAGTGGTCCAGGGGGTGGTGAGCAGTTCTTC
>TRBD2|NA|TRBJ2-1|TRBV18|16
CASSPQSGGASHEQFF
TGTGCCAGCTCACCCCAAAGCGGGGGGGCCAGTCATGAGCAGTTCTTC
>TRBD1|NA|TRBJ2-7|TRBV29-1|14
CSVEAYAKGAKQYF
TGCAGCGTTGAAGCGTACGCCAAGGGGGCGAAGCAGTACTTC
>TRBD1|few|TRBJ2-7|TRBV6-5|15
CASSYSTGDRGEQYF
TGTGCCAGCAGTTACTCGACGGGGGACAGGGGCGAGCAGTACTTC
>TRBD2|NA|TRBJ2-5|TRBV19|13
CASSALAGETQYF
TGTGCCAGTAGTGCACTAGCGGGAGAGACCCAGTACTTC
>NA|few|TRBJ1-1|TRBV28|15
CASSLGAAGDTEAFF
TGTGCCAGCAGTTTAGGGGCAGCGGGTGACACTGAAGCTTTCTTT
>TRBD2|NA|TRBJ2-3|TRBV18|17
CASSPPVAGLFSDTQYF
TGTGCCAGCTCACCACCGGTAGCGGGACTATTTTCGGATACGCAGTATTTT
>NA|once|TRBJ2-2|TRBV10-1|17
CASSESGGGTNTGELFF
TGCGCCAGCAGTGAGTCCGGCGGGGGCACTAACACCGGGGAGCTGTTTTTT
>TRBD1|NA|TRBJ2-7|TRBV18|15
CASSPGRDRVTEQYF
TGTGCCAGCTCACCGGGACGCGACAGGGTAACCGAGCAGTACTTC
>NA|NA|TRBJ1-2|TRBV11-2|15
CASSLGDNFLHGYTF
TGTGCCAGCAGCTTAGGGGACAACTTCCTACATGGCTACACCTTC
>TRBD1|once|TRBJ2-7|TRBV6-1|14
CASRAGGAYYEQYF
TGTGCCAGCAGGGCAGGGGGCGCTTACTACGAGCAGTACTTC
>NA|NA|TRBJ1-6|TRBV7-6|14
CASSSRDTGSPLHF
TGTGCCAGCAGCTCAAGGGACACGGGGTCACCCCTCCACTTT
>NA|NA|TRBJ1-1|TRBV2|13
CASSVRGPAEAFF
TGTGCCAGCAGTGTGCGGGGGCCGGCTGAAGCTTTCTTT
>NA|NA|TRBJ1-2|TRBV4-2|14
CASSPLVTEYGYTF
TGTGCCAGCAGCCCTCTGGTGACGGAGTATGGCTACACCTTC
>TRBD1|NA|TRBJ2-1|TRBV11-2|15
CASSPGQTFYNEQFF
TGTGCCAGCAGCCCGGGACAGACTTTTTACAATGAGCAGTTCTTC